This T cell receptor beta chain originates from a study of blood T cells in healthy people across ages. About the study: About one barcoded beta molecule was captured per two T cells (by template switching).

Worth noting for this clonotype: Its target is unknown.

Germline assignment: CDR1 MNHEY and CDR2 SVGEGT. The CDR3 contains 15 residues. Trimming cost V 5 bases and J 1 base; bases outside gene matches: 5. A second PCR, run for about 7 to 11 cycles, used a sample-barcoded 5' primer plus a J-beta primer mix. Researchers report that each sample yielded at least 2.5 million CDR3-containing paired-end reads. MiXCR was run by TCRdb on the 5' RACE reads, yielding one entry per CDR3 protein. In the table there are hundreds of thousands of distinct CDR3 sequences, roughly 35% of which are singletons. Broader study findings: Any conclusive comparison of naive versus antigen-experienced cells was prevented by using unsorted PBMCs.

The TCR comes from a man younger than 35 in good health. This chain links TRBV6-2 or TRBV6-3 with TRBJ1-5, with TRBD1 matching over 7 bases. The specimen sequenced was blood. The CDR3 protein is CASSGQDVSNQPQHF. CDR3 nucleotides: TGTGCCAGCAGTGGACAGGATGTCAGCAATCAGCCCCAGCATTTT.